This record concerns one T cell receptor beta chain sequence. The data stem from a study of control samples from healthy donors and cancer patients. Produced via immunoSEQ multiplex PCR; TCRdb's table is partial and in-frame only. The sample records some 130,000 clones, more than 85% being singletons. Germline V lookup: CDR1 KGHSH, CDR2 LQKENI. J gave up 2 bases and V 2 bases, and 3 bases lay outside the gene matches. This CDR3 has 15 amino acids. This TCR derives from a middle-aged man with head and neck cancer. Sequencing was performed on PBMCs. The V gene is TRBV18, the J gene TRBJ2-1, with 7 bases matching TRBD1. CDR3 nucleotide sequence: TGTGCCAGCTCACCAGGTACAGGGGCCTACAATGAGCAGTTCTTC. Its protein is CASSPGTGAYNEQFF.